In its sample, the clone carrying this TCR beta chain is medium-sized. These data belong to a study of spatial heterogeneity in lung cancer. As for time point: sample taken at primary tumor resection. Germline trimming cut 5 bases from V and 2 bases from J; bases unmatched to any gene: 9. Germline-derived CDR1 and CDR2 are GTSNPN and SVGIG (reference sequence). CDR3 length: 14 amino acids. MiXCR, applied by TCRdb to the 5' RACE reads, yields one record per CDR3 protein. The sample has around 8,000 distinct CDR3 sequences, 7.5% to 10% seen once. The receptor was isolated from a male donor with early-stage non-small cell lung cancer. The V and J genes are TRBV30 and TRBJ2-7; 7 bases align to TRBD1. This specimen was PBMCs, taken at surgery. CDR3 in DNA: TGTGCCTGGGGCATAGGGGGCAGCACCTACGAGCAGTACTTC. Encoded protein: CAWGIGGSTYEQYF.